The clone carrying this T cell receptor (beta chain) was counted at least ten times. The antigen remains unidentified. TCRdb independently ran MiXCR on the RT-PCR reads; one entry per CDR3 protein. The table records about 240,000 distinct CDR3 sequences, 9.5% to 15% of them present only once. This sample was included in a study of response to subunit inactivated influenza vaccine. The study, taken as a whole, reports: Few new T cells, the authors suggested, are recruited by each seasonal influenza vaccination.

Germline CDR1 and CDR2: SGHRS and YFSETQ. The CDR3 runs 16 residues. V lost 4 bases to trimming and J lost 0 bases, with 14 bases between them. The sequence was obtained from a man aged 50-60 years who received an inactivated influenza vaccine. The chain combines TRBV5-1 with TRBJ1-3; D not certain. Sequenced here: non-naive T cells sorted from PBMCs, sampled less than 15 days before vaccination. DNA for the CDR3: TGCGCCAGCAGCCCGGATACAGATTCCTCTGGAAACACCATATATTTT. This translates into CASSPDTDSSGNTIYF. Full variable domain (outside the CDR3, taken from reference TRBV5-1 and TRBJ1-3): KAGVTQTPRYLIKTRGQQVTLSCSPISGHRSVSWYQQTPGQGLQFLFEYFSETQRNKGNFPGRFSGRQFSNSRSEMNVSTLELGDSALYLCASSPDTDSSGNTIYFGEGSWLTVV.